The entry that follows covers one TCR beta chain sequence. Trimming took 10 bases from V and 7 from J, leaving 22 bases between them. This CDR3 contains 14 residues. Germline V gene sequence: CDR1 LNHDA, CDR2 SQIVND (reference sequence). The sample belongs to a study of blood T cell repertoires in COVID-19. Study background: In each case, the material was cDNA or gDNA derived from T cells, B-cell-depleted T cells, or PBMCs.

The authors' processing: It was from reference gene primer amplification that nucleated cell counts were estimated. The protocol was immunoSEQ multiplex PCR, while the TCRdb copy is restricted to in-frame clones and leaves out a portion. V and J calls and clone size are as listed in that table; D and trimming were resolved from the DNA. This table has under 200,000 clones, around 80% appearing once. J is TRBJ1-1 and V is TRBV19; D is undetermined. Material for sequencing was peripheral blood. The clonotype comes from a man between 70 and 80 years old with active or convalescent COVID-19. The CDR3 region has the DNA TGTGCCACCTCAGTGGAGGGCCGGGAGGGTGAAGCTTTCTTT. This gives the protein CATSVEGREGEAFF.